A single sample gave rise to the 25 T cell receptor beta chains below, sequenced in a study of T cell responses to AZD1222 COVID-19 vaccine. Repertoires were generated with immunoSEQ multiplex PCR, while TCRdb's copy carries only in-frame clones and drops some. The sample shows about 140,000 clones, approximately 90% of them seen only once. This sample comprised peripheral blood, obtained on day 0 of AZD1222 vaccination. The receptors derive from an adult in good health.

The gene calls are TRBV6-1 and TRBJ2-7, with 11 bases that match TRBD2. Germline V gene sequence: CDR1 MNHNS, CDR2 SASEGT. The CDR3 covers 14 residues. V was clipped by 5 bases and J by 9 bases; unmatched bases: 9. The CDR3 bases are TGTGCCAGCAGTCAGGGACTAGCGGACGAGGGGCAGTACTTC. Translation: CASSQGLADEGQYF.

The chain recombines TRBV5-1 with TRBJ1-1, with D hard to call. This CDR3 comprises 13 residues. Germline V lookup: CDR1 SGHRS, CDR2 YFSETQ. Trimming cost V 6 bases and J 0 bases, with 9 bases left between them. For the CDR3, the DNA is TGCGCCAGCACTGGACCGGTGAACACTGAAGCTTTCTTT. Its translation: CASTGPVNTEAFF. The variable domain in full, with the rest retrieved from reference TRBV5-1 and TRBJ1-1, is KAGVTQTPRYLIKTRGQQVTLSCSPISGHRSVSWYQQTPGQGLQFLFEYFSETQRNKGNFPGRFSGRQFSNSRSEMNVSTLELGDSALYLCASTGPVNTEAFFGQGTRLTVV.

V usage is TRBV7-2 and J usage is TRBJ1-5, with D possibly being TRBD1 (6 bases). V was trimmed by 1 base and J by 5 bases, leaving 9 bases between them. This CDR3 is built from 14 residues. Germline V lookup: CDR1 SGHTA, CDR2 FQGNSA. The CDR3 sequence is CASSLEGGDQPQHF. The CDR3 DNA reads TGTGCCAGCAGCTTAGAAGGGGGGGATCAGCCCCAGCATTTT.

The genes are TRBV13 and TRBJ2-7; 9 bases fit TRBD2. With 1 base clipped from V and 3 bases from J, the junction kept 4 bases outside the gene matches. This CDR3 is built from 15 residues. CDR1 PRHDT and CDR2 FYEKMQ come from the germline V gene (reference sequence). The chain's CDR3 is CASSLDGAGGYEQYF. As DNA, the CDR3 is TGTGCCAGCAGCTTAGATGGAGCGGGAGGCTACGAGCAGTACTTC.

V gene TRBV29-1 combines with J gene TRBJ2-2; D is unresolved. V was pared by 5 bases and J by 1 base, with 5 bases between. In germline, CDR1 is SQVTM, CDR2 ANQGSEA. This CDR3 has 12 residues. CDR3 region: CSVYVNTGELFF. For the CDR3, the DNA is TGCAGCGTTTATGTGAACACCGGGGAGCTGTTTTTT.

The V gene is TRBV20-1, the J gene TRBJ1-2; D possibly corresponds to TRBD1 (5 bases). Germline V lookup: CDR1 DFQATT, CDR2 SNEGSKA (reference sequence). V gave up 3 bases and J gave up 3 bases, with 5 bases separating them. This CDR3 spans 11 amino acids. The CDR3 nucleotides are TGCAGTGCTAGGACAGACTATGGCTACACCTTC. Amino acid sequence: CSARTDYGYTF.

This chain uses TRBV7-3 with TRBJ1-2, with 7 nucleotides matching TRBD1. The ends lost 0 bases at V and 7 bases at J; junction bases unmatched: 5. The CDR3 consists of 14 residues. CDR1 SGHTA and CDR2 FQGTGA come from the germline V gene. The CDR3 loop reads CASSLTTGAGGYTF. For the CDR3, the DNA is TGTGCCAGCAGCTTAACTACAGGGGCGGGTGGCTACACCTTC.

V usage is TRBV6-5 and J usage is TRBJ1-5, with D possibly matching TRBD1 (6 bases). V lost 4 bases, J lost 6 bases, and 16 bases lay in between. Germline CDR1 and CDR2: MNHEY and SVGAGI. The CDR3 consists of 15 residues. The CDR3 DNA sequence: TGTGCCAGCAGTTTAACCTCAGGGGTAGGTCAGCCCCAGCATTTT. It encodes CASSLTSGVGQPQHF.

The chain recombines TRBV27 with TRBJ1-6, with D possibly being TRBD1 (6 bases). Trimming shortened V by 6 bases and J by 6 bases, and 18 bases separated the two germline ends. The CDR3 covers 16 residues. Germline loops: CDR1 MNHEY, CDR2 SMNVEV (reference sequence). CDR3 in amino acids: CASRPGTRGSNSPLHF. Written as DNA, the CDR3 is TGTGCCAGCAGGCCGGGGACAAGGGGCTCTAATTCACCCCTCCACTTT.

The gene calls are TRBV19 and TRBJ1-4; weak D call: TRBD1 (5 bases). There are 14 residues in the CDR3. V was cut by 6 bases and J by 8 bases, with 16 bases left in between. Germline assignment: CDR1 LNHDA and CDR2 SQIVND (reference sequence). The CDR3 nucleotides are TGTGCCAGTAGAAATCGGGGCCGAGGGGAAAAACTGTTTTTT. Translation gives CASRNRGRGEKLFF.

The chain joins TRBV10-3 to TRBJ2-3; perhaps TRBD2 as D (7 bases). This CDR3 comprises 15 residues. V lost 0 bases and J 5 bases, leaving 12 bases between the germline ends. Germline V gene lookup returns CDR1 ENHRY and CDR2 SYGVKD. The CDR3 sequence is CAISESRGAVDTQYF. The CDR3 nucleotides are TGTGCCATCAGTGAGTCCCGGGGGGCCGTAGATACGCAGTATTTT.

The chain links TRBV12-3 or TRBV12-4 to TRBJ2-7, with D hard to call. Trimming pared 7 bases from V and 7 bases from J, leaving 17 bases between. The CDR3 totals 13 residues. This CDR3 reads CASTFNPQWEQYF. The CDR3 coding sequence is TGTGCCAGCACCTTCAACCCGCAGTGGGAGCAGTACTTC.

The chain recombines TRBV14 with TRBJ2-2; 11 bases map to TRBD2. The V and J ends lost 2 bases and 0 bases, in that order; junction bases with no gene match: 5. Germline CDR1 is SGHDN and CDR2 is FVKESK. The CDR3 loop spans 18 amino acids. The CDR3 nucleotides are TGTGCCAGCAGCCAAATACTAGCGGGAGCCGCGAACACCGGGGAGCTGTTTTTT. The encoded protein is CASSQILAGAANTGELFF.

The V gene is TRBV5-4, the J gene TRBJ1-5; no reliable D call. The V end was cut by 2 bases, the J end by 6 bases, with 6 bases between. Germline loops: CDR1 SGHNT, CDR2 YYREEE (reference sequence). CDR3 length equals 12 residues. The CDR3 here is CASSFLGQPQHF. The CDR3 nucleotides read TGTGCCAGCAGCTTTTTAGGTCAGCCCCAGCATTTT.

The V gene is TRBV6-5, the J gene TRBJ2-5, with D tentatively TRBD1 (5 bases). The CDR3 is 14 amino acids. The V and J ends lost 2 bases and 2 bases respectively, with 9 bases between them. CDR1 and CDR2 from the germline V gene are MNHEY and SVGAGI. The CDR3 coding sequence is TGTGCCAGCAGTTACGGGCAGGGACAAGAGACCCAGTACTTC. Translating gives CASSYGQGQETQYF.

The chain combines TRBV3-1 (or the pseudogene TRBV3-2) with TRBJ2-2; 7 nucleotides line up with TRBD2. Trimming at V came to 6 bases and at J to 6 bases, leaving 4 bases not matched to a gene. The CDR3 is 13 residues long. The V gene's germline CDR1 is LGHDT and CDR2 YNNKEL (reference sequence). For the CDR3, the DNA is TGTGCCAGCAGTCCCGGACTAGCCGGGGAGCTGTTTTTT. Protein: CASSPGLAGELFF.

The rearrangement links TRBV19 to TRBJ2-1; TRBD2 might be the D (6 bases). The V end was cut by 5 bases, the J end by 5 bases, with 16 bases between. The CDR3 sequence is 15 residues long. Germline loops: CDR1 LNHDA, CDR2 SQIVND (reference sequence). CDR3 loop: CASSARLGLDNEQFF. CDR3 bases: TGTGCCAGTAGTGCCCGACTAGGTCTCGACAATGAGCAGTTCTTC.

The V and J genes are TRBV12-3 or TRBV12-4 and TRBJ2-2; D call uncertain. Trimming took 1 base from V and 6 from J, leaving 6 bases between them. The CDR3 is made up of 13 amino acids. This chain's CDR3 is CASSLVVPGELFF. In DNA, the CDR3 is TGTGCCAGCAGTTTAGTAGTGCCCGGGGAGCTGTTTTTT.

The rearrangement joins TRBV5-1 to TRBJ1-4, with unresolved D. With 1 base removed from V and 4 bases from J, the gap between germline ends came to 5 bases. The CDR3 is 13 amino acids. In germline, CDR1 is SGHRS, CDR2 YFSETQ. CDR3 in DNA: TGCGCCAGCAGCTTGAGGGTTAATGAAAAACTGTTTTTT. Translated, it gives CASSLRVNEKLFF. The full variable domain, completed using reference TRBV5-1 and TRBJ1-4, is KAGVTQTPRYLIKTRGQQVTLSCSPISGHRSVSWYQQTPGQGLQFLFEYFSETQRNKGNFPGRFSGRQFSNSRSEMNVSTLELGDSALYLCASSLRVNEKLFFGSGTQLSVL.

This clone was seen repeatedly, ten times or more. This chain joins TRBV7-2 and TRBJ1-5; D gene unclear. V lost 2 bases, J lost 2 bases, and 7 bases lay in between. CDR1 and CDR2 (germline): SGHTA, FQGNSA. The length of the CDR3 is 14 residues. CDR3 in amino acids: CASSLSGGNQPQHF. CDR3 nucleotides: TGTGCCAGCAGCTTATCCGGGGGCAATCAGCCCCAGCATTTT. The whole variable domain, filled in from reference TRBV7-2 and TRBJ1-5, reads GAGVSQSPSNKVTEKGKDVELRCDPISGHTALYWYRQSLGQGLEFLIYFQGNSAPDKSGLPSDRFSAERTGGSVSTLTIQRTQQEDSAVYLCASSLSGGNQPQHFGDGTRLSIL.

This clone was picked up a small number of times. V and J are TRBV19 and TRBJ1-3; 9 nucleotides line up with TRBD1. Germline lookup yields CDR1 LNHDA and CDR2 SQIVND (reference sequence). J gave up 6 bases and V 8 bases, and 5 bases lay outside the gene matches. The CDR3 totals 13 residues. CDR3 bases: TGTGCCAGTCGGGGGACAGGGCTAAACACCATATATTTT. Its protein product is CASRGTGLNTIYF.

The chain employs TRBV5-1 and TRBJ2-1, with 12 bases fitting TRBD2. This CDR3 comprises 19 residues. Germline CDR1 reads SGHRS; CDR2 reads YFSETQ. V was clipped by 1 base and J by 0 bases; unmatched bases: 8. The CDR3 region has the DNA TGCGCCAGCAGCTTGATGGGACTAGCGGGTTTCAGCTCCTACAATGAGCAGTTCTTC. This codes for CASSLMGLAGFSSYNEQFF.

The count of this clone is one. The CDR3 loop reads CASSPIAGDGTDTQYF. Written as DNA, the CDR3 is TGTGCCAGCAGCCCGATAGCGGGGGACGGGACAGATACGCAGTATTTT. This chain connects TRBV3-1 (or the pseudogene TRBV3-2) to TRBJ2-3; 9 bases match TRBD2. Germline CDR1 LGHDT, CDR2 YNNKEL (reference sequence). With 4 bases clipped from V and 3 bases from J, the junction kept 8 bases outside the gene matches. The length of the CDR3 is 16 residues.

CDR3: CASSLERSSGSAVGETQYF. In nucleotides, the CDR3 is TGTGCCAGCAGCTTAGAGCGTTCTAGCGGGAGCGCGGTTGGAGAGACCCAGTACTTC. The chain couples TRBV7-8 to TRBJ2-5; 10 positions match TRBD2. From germline, CDR1 is SGHVS and CDR2 FQNEAQ. The ends lost 1 base at V and 4 bases at J; junction bases unmatched: 15. This CDR3 has 19 amino acids.

The chain couples TRBV5-6 to TRBJ2-7; 12 positions agree with TRBD1. Germline V gene sequence: CDR1 SGHDT, CDR2 YYEEEE. The CDR3 consists of 18 residues. Trimming removed 3 bases from V and 3 bases from J; junction bases left unmatched: 13. CDR3 coding DNA: TGTGCCAGCAGCTCGTACTTCCCCGGGACAGGGGGCATCTACGAGCAGTACTTC. Amino acids: CASSSYFPGTGGIYEQYF.